This paragraph reports one TCR beta chain. This specimen comes from a study of T cell clonotyping in hematopoietic cell transplantation. Clones were read by immunoSEQ multiplex PCR, and TCRdb kept only the in-frame ones, dropping some. The profile covers some 29,000 clones, with approximately 81% appearing a single time and about 1.8% taken by the ten largest. The time point was: recipient sample about 28 days before transplant, after cytoreduction. The clonotype originates from a man aged 40-50 years with acute myeloid leukemia. Some clones in this sample may be carry-over from other donors' samples. Sequences were derived from peripheral blood mononuclear cells, sampled before stem cell transplant.

CDR3 sequence: CASSLGGQGDTEAFF. CDR3 bases: TGTGCCAGCAGTTTAGGAGGACAGGGGGATACTGAAGCTTTCTTT. The genes are TRBV5-4 and TRBJ1-1; 10 bases line up with TRBD1. Germline CDR1 and CDR2: SGHNT and YYREEE (reference sequence). Trimming cost V 5 bases and J 5 bases; bases outside gene matches: 9. CDR3 length equals 15 residues.